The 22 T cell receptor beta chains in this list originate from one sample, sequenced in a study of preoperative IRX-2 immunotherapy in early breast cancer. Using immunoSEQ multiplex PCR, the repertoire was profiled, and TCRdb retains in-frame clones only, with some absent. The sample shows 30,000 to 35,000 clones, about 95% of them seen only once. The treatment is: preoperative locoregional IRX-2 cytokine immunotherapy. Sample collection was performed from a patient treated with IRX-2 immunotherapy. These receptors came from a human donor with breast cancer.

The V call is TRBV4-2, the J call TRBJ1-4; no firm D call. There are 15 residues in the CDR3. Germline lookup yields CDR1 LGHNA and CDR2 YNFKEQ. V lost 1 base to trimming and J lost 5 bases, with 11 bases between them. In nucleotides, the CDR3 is TGTGCCAGCAGCCAAGTGAGGCAGCCAAATGAAAAACTGTTTTTT. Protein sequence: CASSQVRQPNEKLFF.

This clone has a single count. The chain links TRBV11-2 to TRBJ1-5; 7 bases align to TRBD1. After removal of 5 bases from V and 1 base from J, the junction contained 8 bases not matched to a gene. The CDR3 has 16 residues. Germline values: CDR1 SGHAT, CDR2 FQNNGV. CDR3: CASSTRQGGSNQPQHF. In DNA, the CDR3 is TGTGCCAGCAGCACACGACAGGGAGGGAGCAATCAGCCCCAGCATTTT. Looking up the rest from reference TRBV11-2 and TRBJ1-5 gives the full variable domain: EAGVAQSPRYKIIEKRQSVAFWCNPISGHATLYWYQQILGQGPKLLIQFQNNGVVDDSQLPKDRFSAERLKGVDSTLKIQPAKLEDSAVYLCASSTRQGGSNQPQHFGDGTRLSIL.

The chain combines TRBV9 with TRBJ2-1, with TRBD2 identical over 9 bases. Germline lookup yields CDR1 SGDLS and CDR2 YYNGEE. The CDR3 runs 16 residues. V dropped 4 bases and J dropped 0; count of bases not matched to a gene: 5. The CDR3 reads CASSIFSGGSYNEQFF. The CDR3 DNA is TGTGCCAGCAGCATTTTTAGCGGGGGCTCCTACAATGAGCAGTTCTTC.

CDR3 in amino acids: CASSPTREAAKATNEKLFF. The CDR3 nucleotides are TGTGCCAGCTCACCAACGAGGGAAGCAGCTAAAGCAACTAATGAAAAACTGTTTTTT. The genes are TRBV18 and TRBJ1-4; no definite D call. Per the germline V gene, CDR1 is KGHSH and CDR2 is LQKENI. The CDR3 covers 19 residues. Trimming cost V 2 bases and J 0 bases, with 19 bases left between them.

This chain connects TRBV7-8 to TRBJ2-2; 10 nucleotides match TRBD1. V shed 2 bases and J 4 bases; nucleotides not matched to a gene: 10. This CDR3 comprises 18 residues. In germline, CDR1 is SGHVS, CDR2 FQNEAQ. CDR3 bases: TGTGCCAGCAGCTTATTATTGGACTGGGACAGGGGCACCGGGGAGCTGTTTTTT. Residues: CASSLLLDWDRGTGELFF.

The CDR3 sequence is CATSRSGQTYEQYF. CDR3 DNA: TGTGCCACCAGCCGATCGGGACAGACCTACGAGCAGTACTTC. The V call is TRBV15, the J call TRBJ2-7; 7 bases are shared with TRBD1. The CDR3 totals 14 residues. V gave up 5 bases and J gave up 2 bases; unmatched junction bases: 6. Per germline, CDR1 LNHNV and CDR2 YYDKDF (reference sequence).

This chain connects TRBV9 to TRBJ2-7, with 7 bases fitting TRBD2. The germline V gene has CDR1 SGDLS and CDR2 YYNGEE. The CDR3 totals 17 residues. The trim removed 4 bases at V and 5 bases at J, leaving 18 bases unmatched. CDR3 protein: CASSQNPLPRGGNEQYF. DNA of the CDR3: TGTGCCAGCAGCCAAAACCCCTTACCCCGGGGAGGGAACGAGCAGTACTTC. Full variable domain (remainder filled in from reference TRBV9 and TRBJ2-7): DSGVTQTPKHLITATGQRVTLRCSPRSGDLSVYWYQQSLDQGLQFLIQYYNGEERAKGNILERFSAQQFPDLHSELNLSSLELGDSALYFCASSQNPLPRGGNEQYFGPGTRLTVT.

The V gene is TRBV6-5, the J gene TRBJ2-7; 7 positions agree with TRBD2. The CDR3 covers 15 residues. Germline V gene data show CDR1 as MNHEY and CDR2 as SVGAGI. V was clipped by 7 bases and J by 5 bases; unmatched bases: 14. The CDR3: CASIPSEGGFDEQYF. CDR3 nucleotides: TGTGCCAGCATCCCCTCCGAGGGAGGGTTCGACGAGCAGTACTTC.

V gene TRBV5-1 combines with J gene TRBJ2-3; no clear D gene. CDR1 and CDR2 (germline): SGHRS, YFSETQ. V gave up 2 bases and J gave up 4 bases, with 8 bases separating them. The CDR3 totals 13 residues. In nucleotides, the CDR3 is TGCGCCAGCAGCTTTGCGGCTTCAGATACGCAGTATTTT. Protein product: CASSFAASDTQYF.

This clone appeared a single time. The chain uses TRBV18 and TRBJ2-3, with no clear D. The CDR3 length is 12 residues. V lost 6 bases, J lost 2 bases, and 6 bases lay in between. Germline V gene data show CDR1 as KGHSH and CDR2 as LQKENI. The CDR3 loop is CASSRNTDTQYF. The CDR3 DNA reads TGTGCCAGCTCCCGTAACACAGATACGCAGTATTTT.

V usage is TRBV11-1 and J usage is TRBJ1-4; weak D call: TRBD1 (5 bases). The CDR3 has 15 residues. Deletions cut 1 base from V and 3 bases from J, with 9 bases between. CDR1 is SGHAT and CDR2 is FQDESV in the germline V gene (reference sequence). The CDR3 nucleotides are TGTGCCAGCAGCTTAGGAGGGACGGCTAATGAAAAACTGTTTTTT. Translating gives CASSLGGTANEKLFF. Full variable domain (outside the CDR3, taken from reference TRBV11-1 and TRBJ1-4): EAEVAQSPRYKITEKSQAVAFWCDPISGHATLYWYRQILGQGPELLVQFQDESVVDDSQLPKDRFSAERLKGVDSTLKIQPAELGDSAMYLCASSLGGTANEKLFFGSGTQLSVL.

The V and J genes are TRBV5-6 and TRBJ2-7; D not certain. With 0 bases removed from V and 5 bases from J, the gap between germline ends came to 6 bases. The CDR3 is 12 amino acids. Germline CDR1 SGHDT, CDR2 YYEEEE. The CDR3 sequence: CASSLARDEQYF. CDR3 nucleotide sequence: TGTGCCAGCAGCTTGGCCCGGGACGAGCAGTACTTC.

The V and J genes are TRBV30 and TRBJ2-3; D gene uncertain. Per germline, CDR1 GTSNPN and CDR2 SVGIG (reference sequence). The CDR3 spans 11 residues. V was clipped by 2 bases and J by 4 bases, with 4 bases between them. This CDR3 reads CAWSLADTQYF. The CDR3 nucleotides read TGTGCCTGGAGTTTGGCAGATACGCAGTATTTT.

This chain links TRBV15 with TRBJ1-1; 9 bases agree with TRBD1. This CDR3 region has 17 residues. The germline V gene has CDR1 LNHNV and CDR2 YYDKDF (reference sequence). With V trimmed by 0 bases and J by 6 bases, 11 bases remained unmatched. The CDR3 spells CATSREDRGRRIAEAFF. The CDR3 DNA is TGTGCCACCAGCAGAGAAGACAGGGGGAGGCGGATCGCTGAAGCTTTCTTT. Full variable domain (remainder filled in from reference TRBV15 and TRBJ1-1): DAMVIQNPRYQVTQFGKPVTLSCSQTLNHNVMYWYQQKSSQAPKLLFHYYDKDFNNEADTPDNFQSRRPNTSFCFLDIRSPGLGDTAMYLCATSREDRGRRIAEAFFGQGTRLTVV.

DNA of the CDR3: TGTGCAAACGACAGGGGGCGACAAGAGACCCAGTACTTC. As protein: CANDRGRQETQYF. The chain links TRBV30 to TRBJ2-5; 10 bases are a match to TRBD1. Germline V gene data show CDR1 as GTSNPN and CDR2 as SVGIG (reference sequence). CDR3 length equals 13 residues.

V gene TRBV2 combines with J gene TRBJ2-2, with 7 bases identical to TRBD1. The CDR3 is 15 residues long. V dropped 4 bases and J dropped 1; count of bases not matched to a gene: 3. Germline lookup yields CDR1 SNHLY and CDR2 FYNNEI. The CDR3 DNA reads TGTGCCAGCAGTGGGTACAGGGGGAACACCGGGGAGCTGTTTTTT. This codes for CASSGYRGNTGELFF.

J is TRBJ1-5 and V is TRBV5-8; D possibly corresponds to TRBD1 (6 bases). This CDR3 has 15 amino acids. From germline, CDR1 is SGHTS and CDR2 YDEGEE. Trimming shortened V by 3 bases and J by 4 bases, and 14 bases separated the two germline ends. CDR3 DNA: TGTGCCAGCAGCTCAGGGGCGAGGTGGAATCAGCCCCAGCATTTT. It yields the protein CASSSGARWNQPQHF.

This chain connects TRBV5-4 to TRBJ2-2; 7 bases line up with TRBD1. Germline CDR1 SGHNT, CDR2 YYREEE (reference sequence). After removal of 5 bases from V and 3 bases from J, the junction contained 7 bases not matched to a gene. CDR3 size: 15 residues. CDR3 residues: CASRKTGVYTGELFF. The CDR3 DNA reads TGTGCCAGCAGGAAAACAGGGGTGTACACCGGGGAGCTGTTTTTT.

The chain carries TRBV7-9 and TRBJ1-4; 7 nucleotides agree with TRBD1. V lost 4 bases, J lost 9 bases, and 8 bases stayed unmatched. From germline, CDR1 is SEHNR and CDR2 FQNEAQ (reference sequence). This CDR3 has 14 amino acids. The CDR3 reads CASSSGQAMKKLFF. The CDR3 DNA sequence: TGTGCCAGCAGCTCAGGACAGGCCATGAAAAAACTGTTTTTT.

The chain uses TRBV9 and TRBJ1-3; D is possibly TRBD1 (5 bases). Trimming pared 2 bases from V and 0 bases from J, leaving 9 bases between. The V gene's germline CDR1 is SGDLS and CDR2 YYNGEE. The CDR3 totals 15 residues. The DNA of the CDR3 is TGTGCCAGCAGCGTTAGGGGCGTCTCTGGAAACACCATATATTTT. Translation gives CASSVRGVSGNTIYF.

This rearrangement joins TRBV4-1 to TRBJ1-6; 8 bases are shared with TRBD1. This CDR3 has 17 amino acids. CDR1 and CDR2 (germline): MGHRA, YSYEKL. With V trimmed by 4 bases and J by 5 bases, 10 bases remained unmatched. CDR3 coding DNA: TGCGCCAGCAGCCTCAAGATCCCGGGACAGGATAATTCACCCCTCCACTTT. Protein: CASSLKIPGQDNSPLHF.

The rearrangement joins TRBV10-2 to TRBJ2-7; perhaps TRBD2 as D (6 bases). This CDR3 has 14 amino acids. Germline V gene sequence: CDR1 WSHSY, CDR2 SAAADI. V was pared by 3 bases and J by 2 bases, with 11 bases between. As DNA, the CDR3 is TGCGCCAGCAGTGATTGGGGGGTCCCCTACGAGCAGTACTTC. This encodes CASSDWGVPYEQYF.